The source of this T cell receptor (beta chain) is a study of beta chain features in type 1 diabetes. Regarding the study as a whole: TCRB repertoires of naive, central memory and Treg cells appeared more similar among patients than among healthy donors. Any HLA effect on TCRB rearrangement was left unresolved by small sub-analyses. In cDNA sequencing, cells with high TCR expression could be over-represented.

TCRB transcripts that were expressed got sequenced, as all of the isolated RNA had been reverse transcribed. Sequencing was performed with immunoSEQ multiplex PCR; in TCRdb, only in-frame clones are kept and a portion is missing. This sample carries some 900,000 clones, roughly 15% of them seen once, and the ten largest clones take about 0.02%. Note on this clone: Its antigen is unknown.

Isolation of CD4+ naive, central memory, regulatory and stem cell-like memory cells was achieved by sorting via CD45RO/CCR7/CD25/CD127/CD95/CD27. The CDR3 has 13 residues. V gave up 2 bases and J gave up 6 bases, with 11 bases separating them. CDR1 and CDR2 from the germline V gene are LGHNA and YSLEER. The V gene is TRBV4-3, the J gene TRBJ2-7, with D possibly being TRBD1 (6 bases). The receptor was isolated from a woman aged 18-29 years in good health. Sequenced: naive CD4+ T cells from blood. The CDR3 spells CASSQNRVLEQYF. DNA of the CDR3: TGCGCCAGCAGCCAAAACAGGGTTCTCGAGCAGTACTTC.